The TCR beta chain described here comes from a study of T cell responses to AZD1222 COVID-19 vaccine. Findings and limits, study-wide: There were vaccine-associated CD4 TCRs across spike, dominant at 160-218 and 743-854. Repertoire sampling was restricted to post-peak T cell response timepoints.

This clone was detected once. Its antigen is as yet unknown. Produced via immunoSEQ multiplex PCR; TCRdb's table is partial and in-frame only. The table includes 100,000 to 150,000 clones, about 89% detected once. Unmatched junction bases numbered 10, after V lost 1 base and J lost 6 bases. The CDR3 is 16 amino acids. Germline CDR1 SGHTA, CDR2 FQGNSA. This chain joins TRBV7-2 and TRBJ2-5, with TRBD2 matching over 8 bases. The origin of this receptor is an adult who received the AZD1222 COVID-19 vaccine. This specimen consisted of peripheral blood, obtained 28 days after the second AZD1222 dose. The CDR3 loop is CASSLDVAGGLKTQYF. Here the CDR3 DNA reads TGTGCCAGCAGCTTAGACGTTGCGGGAGGCTTAAAGACCCAGTACTTC. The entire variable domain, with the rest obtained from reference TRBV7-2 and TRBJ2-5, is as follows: GAGVSQSPSNKVTEKGKDVELRCDPISGHTALYWYRQSLGQGLEFLIYFQGNSAPDKSGLPSDRFSAERTGGSVSTLTIQRTQQEDSAVYLCASSLDVAGGLKTQYFGPGTRLLVL.